This is a list of T cell receptor beta chains from one sample in a study of blood T cell repertoires in COVID-19. The assay was immunoSEQ multiplex PCR, and TCRdb's table has in-frame clones only and misses some. The sample shows fewer than 500,000 clones, approximately 87% of them seen only once. Sequences were obtained from PBMCs or T cells enriched from blood (not recorded which). These receptors were taken from a woman aged 25 to 39 with acute COVID-19. Each CDR3 is given with its conserved first and last residue. A D gene is named only where the DNA matches it firmly. For some rows the clone size is stated as once, few or many, or as a class when expanded; others skip it.

TRBV9	-	few	TRBJ2-3	TGTGCCAGCAGCGTAGGGGTAGAACAGGGTACAGATACGCAGTATTTT	CASSVGVEQGTDTQYF
TRBV4-3	TRBD2	-	TRBJ2-3	TGCGCCAGCAGCCAGAGGGGACTAGCGGGGGGAGATACGCAGTATTTT	CASSQRGLAGGDTQYF
TRBV5-5	-	-	TRBJ2-2	TGTGCCAGCAGCTTGAATTCAGGTTGGACCGGGGAGCTGTTTTTT	CASSLNSGWTGELFF
TRBV5-6	-	-	TRBJ2-7	TGTGCCAGCAGCTTCCTTCCTTCCGACGAGCAGTACTTC	CASSFLPSDEQYF
TRBV11-2	-	few	TRBJ2-1	TGTGCCAGCAGCCCTGGGCACAGCTCCTACAATGAGCAGTTCTTC	CASSPGHSSYNEQFF
TRBV5-1	-	-	TRBJ1-6	TGCGCCAGCAGCGTGACCGGGTCCGATTCACCCCTCCACTTT	CASSVTGSDSPLHF
TRBV6-5	TRBD1	-	TRBJ1-4	TGTGCCAGCAGAAAGGGACAGACTACTAATGAAAAACTGTTTTTT	CASRKGQTTNEKLFF
TRBV7-9	-	-	TRBJ1-1	TGTGCCAGCAGCTCGCCTCCTGGTGGTCAGTCCACTGAAGCTTTCTTT	CASSSPPGGQSTEAFF
TRBV14	TRBD2	-	TRBJ2-7	TGTGCCAGCAGCCCGACATCTAGCGGGGGGGCCCGGTGGGAGCAGTACTTC	CASSPTSSGGARWEQYF
TRBV3-1/TRBV3-2	-	-	TRBJ2-2	TGTGCCAGCAGCCGGGCGGGAACCGGGGAGCTGTTTTTT	CASSRAGTGELFF
TRBV9	-	-	TRBJ2-5	TGTGCCAGCAGCGGTCAAAAGGACAAGCCGGAGACCCAGTACTTC	CASSGQKDKPETQYF
TRBV11-1	TRBD2	-	TRBJ2-1	TGTGCCAGCAGCAAAGGACTAGCGGGTTCCTATGAGCAGTTCTTC	CASSKGLAGSYEQFF
TRBV9	-	-	TRBJ2-3	TGTGCCAGCAGCGGGGGCCACACAGATACGCAGTATTTT	CASSGGHTDTQYF
TRBV7-2	TRBD1	-	TRBJ1-2	TGTGCCAGCACCCTCTCGACAGGGAGAGGGATGGGCTACACCTTC	CASTLSTGRGMGYTF
TRBV4-1	-	-	TRBJ1-3	TGCGCCAGCAGCCCGCCGGGAGGATCCGGAAACACCATATATTTT	CASSPPGGSGNTIYF
TRBV3-1/TRBV3-2	TRBD1	-	TRBJ1-5	TGTGCCAGCAGCCAGGGCCAGGGGGGCCGTCAGCCCCAGCATTTT	CASSQGQGGRQPQHF
TRBV28	-	-	TRBJ1-1	TGTGCCAGCAGATCGGGGGGGGCGGTTAACACTGAAGCTTTCTTT	CASRSGGAVNTEAFF
TRBV28	TRBD1	-	TRBJ1-6	TGTGCCAGCAGCCCAACCCTTTTCCGGACAGGTGTTCTTTTTTATAATTCACCCCTCCACTTT	CASSPTLFRTGVLFYNSPLHF
TRBV7-2	-	-	TRBJ1-2	TGTGCCAGCAGCCCCGGGGGGACGATGAAGAACTATGGCTACACCTTC	CASSPGGTMKNYGYTF